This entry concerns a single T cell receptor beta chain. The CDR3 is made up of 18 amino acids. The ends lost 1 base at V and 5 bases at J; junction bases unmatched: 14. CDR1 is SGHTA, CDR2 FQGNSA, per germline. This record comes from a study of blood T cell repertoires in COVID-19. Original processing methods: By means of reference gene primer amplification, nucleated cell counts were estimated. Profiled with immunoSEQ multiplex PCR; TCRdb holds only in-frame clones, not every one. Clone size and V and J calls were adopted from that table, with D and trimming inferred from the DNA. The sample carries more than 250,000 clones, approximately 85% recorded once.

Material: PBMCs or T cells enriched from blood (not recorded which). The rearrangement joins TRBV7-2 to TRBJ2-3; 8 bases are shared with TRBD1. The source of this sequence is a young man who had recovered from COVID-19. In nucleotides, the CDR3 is TGTGCCAGCAGCTTAGAGATCCGACGTTGGACAGGGCGAGATACGCAGTATTTT. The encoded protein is CASSLEIRRWTGRDTQYF.